Listed below are T cell receptor beta chains from one sample, sequenced in a study of identical twins. TCRdb passed the 5' RACE reads through MiXCR, listing each CDR3 protein once. The table includes about 700,000 distinct CDR3 sequences, around 5.7% detected once. The sequencing sample was made of naive T cells sorted from blood. All receptors derive from a man aged 18 to 30 in good health. Each CDR3 is given without its conserved first and last residue. Fields, in order: clone size, V gene, CDR3 protein. Expanded clones are given a class, and other clones once, few, many or no size at all.

size: many; V: TRBV29-1; CDR3: SVETATHPGELF
size: -; V: TRBV5-1; CDR3: ASRGGDANTGELF
size: -; V: TRBV7-2; CDR3: ASSHSGTPYEQY
size: many; V: TRBV12-3/TRBV12-4; CDR3: ASSLRLAELQETQY
size: few; V: TRBV11-2; CDR3: ASSSSLGGDSPLH
size: many; V: TRBV5-1; CDR3: ASSPRQAGETQY
size: many; V: TRBV27; CDR3: ASSRADTQY
size: many; V: TRBV29-1; CDR3: SVDSQGTDTQY
size: many; V: TRBV28; CDR3: ASKHRGLDTQY
size: few; V: TRBV20-1; CDR3: SASQGGFGNIQY
size: many; V: TRBV29-1; CDR3: SVEDYGGRGLTGELF
size: many; V: TRBV29-1; CDR3: SVEEGGTGDEQF
size: -; V: TRBV11-1; CDR3: ASSPHFYNEQF
size: -; V: TRBV7-9; CDR3: ASSPTQGANNEQF
size: many; V: TRBV29-1; CDR3: SVEDGLASHYEQY
size: many; V: TRBV3-1; CDR3: ASSQVGTGNSPLH
size: many; V: TRBV7-2; CDR3: ASSESRDTQY
size: many; V: TRBV4-3; CDR3: ASSQDAASTKNIQY
size: -; V: TRBV4-2; CDR3: ASSQEMGQGNSPLH
size: few; V: TRBV20-1; CDR3: SARDISGEQF
size: many; V: TRBV7-9; CDR3: ASSSWTARLAKNIQY
size: few; V: TRBV27; CDR3: ASSLTSGNYEQY
size: -; V: TRBV14; CDR3: ASSHRQGLNTGELF
size: many; V: TRBV5-5; CDR3: ASSLQYGSGNTIY
size: -; V: TRBV25-1; CDR3: ASSEVGTSPLH
size: -; V: TRBV4-2; CDR3: ASSQVLAGEYNEQF
size: -; V: TRBV9; CDR3: ASSVGGTSYNEQF
size: -; V: TRBV7-2; CDR3: ASVTGPNNYGYT
size: -; V: TRBV7-2; CDR3: ASSIGRNQETQY
size: few; V: TRBV7-9; CDR3: ASSSPGPLYNEQF
size: many; V: TRBV5-1; CDR3: ASSLEGRDDEQF
size: many; V: TRBV20-1; CDR3: SARVLAGVYHEQF
size: few; V: TRBV5-1; CDR3: ASSLKQGAGQPQH
size: -; V: TRBV3-1; CDR3: ASSHVPGQGAALYEQY
size: many; V: TRBV12-3/TRBV12-4; CDR3: ASSHASGQF
size: many; V: TRBV12-3/TRBV12-4; CDR3: ASSSYFGKNTGELF
size: many; V: TRBV5-1; CDR3: ASSSAGATEAF
size: few; V: TRBV3-1; CDR3: ASSQDGLRQPQH
size: many; V: TRBV12-3/TRBV12-4; CDR3: ASSAGTANSPLH
size: many; V: TRBV20-1; CDR3: SARDGGRAQDTQY
size: -; V: TRBV20-1; CDR3: STIPGSHTEAF
size: many; V: TRBV5-1; CDR3: ASSLLSSTDTQY
size: few; V: TRBV7-2; CDR3: ASSLESTHPYEQY
size: few; V: TRBV7-9; CDR3: ASSSGLPLGEQF
size: many; V: TRBV10-3; CDR3: AISGTGGYSYEQY
size: -; V: TRBV7-9; CDR3: ASSIRNRGQGYGYT
size: many; V: TRBV12-3/TRBV12-4; CDR3: ASSLARGPYNEQF
size: many; V: TRBV7-9; CDR3: ASSLGPRLGEDTQY
size: many; V: TRBV4-2; CDR3: ASSLTTSSYNEQF
size: many; V: TRBV7-7; CDR3: ASSPEHGTGELF
size: -; V: TRBV29-1; CDR3: SVQQGAGAFRNIQY
size: many; V: TRBV28; CDR3: ASSFPGGASYNEQF
size: few; V: TRBV4-2; CDR3: ASSPQGQGPNEQF
size: many; V: TRBV28; CDR3: ASSSGRYSSSYEQY
size: few; V: TRBV9; CDR3: ASSPTEGYTEAF